The 10 T cell receptor beta chains reported below all come from one sample, sequenced in a study of radiotherapy plus CTLA-4 blockade in lung cancer. Sequencing used immunoSEQ multiplex PCR; TCRdb keeps in-frame clones, though not all of them. The sample has 65,000 to 90,000 clones, around nine tenths seen once. Sequences were derived from peripheral blood, sampled from a patient treated with radiotherapy plus ipilimumab. These receptors all come from a human donor with non-small cell lung cancer who had stable disease on radiotherapy plus ipilimumab.

The J gene is TRBJ2-3, the V gene TRBV28, with 12 positions matching TRBD2. The V and J ends lost 6 bases and 5 bases, in that order; junction bases with no gene match: 9. The CDR3 is 16 amino acids. Germline V gene sequence: CDR1 MDHEN, CDR2 SYDVKM. CDR3 bases: TGTGCCAGCAGCCGGACTAGCGGGGCAAATCTAGATACGCAGTATTTT. Protein product: CASSRTSGANLDTQYF.

The V and J genes are TRBV11-3 and TRBJ2-2; D is possibly TRBD1 or TRBD2 (5 bases each). CDR1 is SGHNT and CDR2 is YENEEA in the germline V gene. The V and J ends lost 6 bases and 2 bases respectively, with 16 bases between them. The CDR3 has 16 residues. CDR3 in amino acids: CASSKEGTRNTGELFF. In DNA, the CDR3 is TGTGCCAGCAGTAAAGAAGGGACCAGAAACACCGGGGAGCTGTTTTTT.

The gene calls are TRBV30 and TRBJ1-3; D unresolved. Per the germline V gene, CDR1 is GTSNPN and CDR2 is SVGIG (reference sequence). V gave up 3 bases and J gave up 0 bases, with 9 bases separating them. This CDR3 is 14 amino acids long. The chain's CDR3 is CAWRPPGSGNTIYF. The CDR3 nucleotides are TGTGCCTGGAGGCCCCCGGGCTCTGGAAACACCATATATTTT.

The genes are TRBV28 and TRBJ2-1; D unclear. The CDR3 covers 11 residues. Between the trimmed V and J ends, which lost 2 bases and 8 bases, there was a span of 4 bases. Germline CDR1 is MDHEN and CDR2 is SYDVKM. The CDR3 protein is CASSLMDEQFF. CDR3 in DNA: TGTGCCAGCAGTTTAATGGATGAGCAGTTCTTC.

This chain uses TRBV2 with TRBJ2-5; 8 positions agree with TRBD1. CDR3 length equals 14 residues. Germline V gives CDR1 SNHLY, CDR2 FYNNEI. The V gene end was trimmed by 8 bases and the J gene end by 0 bases; junction bases not matched to a gene: 5. DNA for the CDR3: TGTGCCAGCGTCCGACAGGGGAACCAAGAGACCCAGTACTTC. This codes for CASVRQGNQETQYF.

Here the CDR3 DNA reads TGTGCCACCAGCAGAGTCCAGACAGGGCAGGATCAGCCCCAGCATTTT. It specifies CATSRVQTGQDQPQHF. V and J are TRBV15 and TRBJ1-5; 7 bases align to TRBD1. The germline gives CDR1 LNHNV, CDR2 YYDKDF (reference sequence). Unmatched junction bases numbered 8, after V lost 1 base and J lost 5 bases. The CDR3 sequence is 16 residues long.

V is TRBV28 and J is TRBJ1-3; a weak D match, TRBD1 (5 bases). The CDR3 is made up of 14 amino acids. CDR1 and CDR2 from the germline V gene are MDHEN and SYDVKM. The V end lost 6 bases, the J end lost 8 bases, and 17 bases lay between the germline ends. In nucleotides, the CDR3 is TGTGCCAGCAGCCGTCCCGACAGTCCGGACACCATATATTTT. Its translation: CASSRPDSPDTIYF. Full variable domain (outside the CDR3, taken from reference TRBV28 and TRBJ1-3): DVKVTQSSRYLVKRTGEKVFLECVQDMDHENMFWYRQDPGLGLRLIYFSYDVKMKEKGDIPEGYSVSREKKERFSLILESASTNQTSMYLCASSRPDSPDTIYFGEGSWLTVV.

This clone showed up just once. The chain is built from TRBV5-6 and TRBJ2-7; D not resolved. This CDR3 has 13 amino acids. Germline CDR1 SGHDT, CDR2 YYEEEE. Deletions cut 4 bases from V and 3 bases from J, with 11 bases between. The CDR3 DNA sequence: TGTGCCAGCAGCCAACTGAGCGTCTACGAGCAGTACTTC. It yields the protein CASSQLSVYEQYF.

The rearrangement links TRBV6-6 to TRBJ2-2; D is unresolved. Trimming stripped 2 bases from V and 1 base from J, with 11 bases between. The germline V gene encodes CDR1 MNHNY and CDR2 SVGAGI (reference sequence). CDR3 size: 16 residues. The CDR3 protein is CASSYKGRMNTGELFF. CDR3 bases: TGTGCCAGCAGTTACAAGGGCAGGATGAACACCGGGGAGCTGTTTTTT.

This chain links TRBV7-3 with TRBJ1-1; 9 nucleotides align to TRBD1. The CDR3 loop spans 15 amino acids. Trimming cost V 0 bases and J 6 bases; bases outside gene matches: 5. CDR1 SGHTA and CDR2 FQGTGA come from the germline V gene. CDR3 in DNA: TGTGCCAGCAGCTTAACCCCGGGACAGGGTTCTGAAGCTTTCTTT. It encodes CASSLTPGQGSEAFF.